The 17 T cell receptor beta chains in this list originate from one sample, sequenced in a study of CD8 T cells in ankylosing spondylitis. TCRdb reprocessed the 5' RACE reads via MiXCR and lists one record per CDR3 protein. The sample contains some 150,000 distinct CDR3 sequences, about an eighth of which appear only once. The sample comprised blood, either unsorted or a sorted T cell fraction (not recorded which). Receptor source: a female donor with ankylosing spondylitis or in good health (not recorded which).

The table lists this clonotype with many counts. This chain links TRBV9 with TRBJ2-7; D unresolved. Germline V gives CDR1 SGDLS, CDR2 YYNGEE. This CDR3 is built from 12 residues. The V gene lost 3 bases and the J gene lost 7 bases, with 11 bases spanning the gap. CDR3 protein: CASSAGPSEQYF. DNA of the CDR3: TGTGCCAGCAGCGCCGGACCCTCGGAGCAGTACTTC.

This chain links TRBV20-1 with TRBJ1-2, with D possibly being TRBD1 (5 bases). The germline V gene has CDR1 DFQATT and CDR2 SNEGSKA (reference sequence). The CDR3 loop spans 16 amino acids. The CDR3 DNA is TGCAGCTTTAGAGGCCGGGTTAGGGACCCTAACTATGGCTACACCTTC. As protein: CSFRGRVRDPNYGYTF.

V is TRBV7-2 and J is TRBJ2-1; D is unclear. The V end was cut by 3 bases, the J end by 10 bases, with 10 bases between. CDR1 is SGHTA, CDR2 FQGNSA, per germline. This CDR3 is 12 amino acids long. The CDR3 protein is CASSFMETEQFF. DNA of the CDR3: TGTGCCAGCAGCTTTATGGAGACAGAGCAGTTCTTC.

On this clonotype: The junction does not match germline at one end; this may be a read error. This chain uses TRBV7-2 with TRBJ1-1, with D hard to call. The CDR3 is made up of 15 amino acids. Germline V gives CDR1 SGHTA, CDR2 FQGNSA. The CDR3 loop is CATPPTPRSNAEAFF. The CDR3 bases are TGTGCCACTCCGCCAACCCCCCGATCGAACGCTGAAGCTTTCTTT.

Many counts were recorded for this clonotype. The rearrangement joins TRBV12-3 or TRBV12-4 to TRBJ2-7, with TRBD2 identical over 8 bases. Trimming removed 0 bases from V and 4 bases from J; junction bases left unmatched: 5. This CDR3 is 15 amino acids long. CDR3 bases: TGTGCCAGCAGTTTAGCCGGGACTAGGAAATACGAGCAGTACTTC. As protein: CASSLAGTRKYEQYF.

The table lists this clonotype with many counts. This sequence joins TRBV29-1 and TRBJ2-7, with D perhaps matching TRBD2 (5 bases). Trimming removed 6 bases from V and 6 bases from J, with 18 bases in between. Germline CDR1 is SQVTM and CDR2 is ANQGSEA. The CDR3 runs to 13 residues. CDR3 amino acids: CSVSEGSTAEQYF. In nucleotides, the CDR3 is TGCAGCGTCTCAGAGGGATCTACTGCCGAGCAGTACTTC.

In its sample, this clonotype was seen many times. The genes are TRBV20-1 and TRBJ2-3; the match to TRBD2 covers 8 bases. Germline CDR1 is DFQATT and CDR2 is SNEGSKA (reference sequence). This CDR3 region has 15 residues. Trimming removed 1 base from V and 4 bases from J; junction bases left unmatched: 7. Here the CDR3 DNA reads TGCAGTGCTAGAGGGGGACTAGAGTCCGCAGATACGCAGTATTTT. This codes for CSARGGLESADTQYF.

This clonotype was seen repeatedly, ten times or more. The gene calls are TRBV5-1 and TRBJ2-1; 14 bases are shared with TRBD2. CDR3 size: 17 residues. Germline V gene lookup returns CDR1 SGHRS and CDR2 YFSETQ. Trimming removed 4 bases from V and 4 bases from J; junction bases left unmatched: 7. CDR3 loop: CASSLGLAGAQYNEQFF. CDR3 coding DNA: TGCGCCAGCAGCCTGGGACTAGCGGGGGCCCAATACAATGAGCAGTTCTTC.

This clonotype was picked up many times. For the CDR3, the DNA is TGCAGCGTTGGACAGGGGGCTCGCTATGGCTACACCTTC. Its protein is CSVGQGARYGYTF. This chain links TRBV29-1 with TRBJ1-2, with TRBD1 matching 10 bases. The CDR3 has 13 residues. Losses at the gene ends were 4 bases for V and 4 bases for J; bases not matched to a gene: 3. CDR1 is SQVTM and CDR2 is ANQGSEA in the germline V gene. The complete variable domain, with remaining parts taken from reference TRBV29-1 and TRBJ1-2, reads SAVISQKPSRDICQRGTSLTIQCQVDSQVTMMFWYRQQPGQSLTLIATANQGSEATYESGFVIDKFPISRPNLTFSTLTVSNMSPEDSSIYLCSVGQGARYGYTFGSGTRLTVV.

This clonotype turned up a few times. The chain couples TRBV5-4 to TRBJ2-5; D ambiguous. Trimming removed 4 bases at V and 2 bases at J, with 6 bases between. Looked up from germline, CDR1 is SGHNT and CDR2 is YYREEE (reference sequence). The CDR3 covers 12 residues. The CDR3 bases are TGTGCCAGCAGCCCCGATCAAGAGACCCAGTACTTC. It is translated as CASSPDQETQYF.

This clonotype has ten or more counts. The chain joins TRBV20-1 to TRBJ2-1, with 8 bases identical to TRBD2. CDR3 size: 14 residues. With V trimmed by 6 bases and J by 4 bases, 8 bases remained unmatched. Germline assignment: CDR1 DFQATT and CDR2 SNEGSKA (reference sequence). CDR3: CSASETSGYNEQFF. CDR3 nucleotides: TGCAGTGCCAGTGAAACTAGCGGATACAATGAGCAGTTCTTC.

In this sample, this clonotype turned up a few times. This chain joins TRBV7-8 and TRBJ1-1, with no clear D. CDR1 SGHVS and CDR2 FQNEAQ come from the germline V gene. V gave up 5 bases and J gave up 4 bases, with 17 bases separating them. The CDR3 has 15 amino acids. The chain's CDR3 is CASSPPQLGGTEAFF. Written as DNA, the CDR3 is TGTGCCAGCAGCCCACCGCAGTTAGGAGGCACTGAAGCTTTCTTT.

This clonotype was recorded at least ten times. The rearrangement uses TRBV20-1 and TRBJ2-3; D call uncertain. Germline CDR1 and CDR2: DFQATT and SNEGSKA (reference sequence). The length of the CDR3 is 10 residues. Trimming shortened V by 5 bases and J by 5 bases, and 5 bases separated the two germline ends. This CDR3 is CSASKDTQYF. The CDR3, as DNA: TGCAGTGCTTCGAAAGATACGCAGTATTTT.

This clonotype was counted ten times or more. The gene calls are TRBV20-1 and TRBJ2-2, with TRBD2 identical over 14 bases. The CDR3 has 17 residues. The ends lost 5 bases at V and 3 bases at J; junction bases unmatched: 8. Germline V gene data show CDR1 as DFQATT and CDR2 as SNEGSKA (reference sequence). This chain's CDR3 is CSAPGTSGRMDTGELFF. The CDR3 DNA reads TGCAGTGCTCCGGGGACTAGCGGGAGAATGGACACCGGGGAGCTGTTTTTT.

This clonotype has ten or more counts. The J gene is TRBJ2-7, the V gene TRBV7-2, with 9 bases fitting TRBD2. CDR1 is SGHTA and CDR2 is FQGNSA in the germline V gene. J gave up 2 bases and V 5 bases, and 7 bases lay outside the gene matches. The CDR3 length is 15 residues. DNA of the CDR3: TGTGCCAGCAGCGTTATGACTAGCGGAGCCTACGAGCAGTACTTC. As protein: CASSVMTSGAYEQYF.

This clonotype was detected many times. The DNA of the CDR3 is TGTGCCAGCCCCTCCCCTAACACCGGGGAGCTGTTTTTT. It yields the protein CASPSPNTGELFF. The chain has TRBV28 and TRBJ2-2; D not certain. The V end was cut by 8 bases, the J end by 2 bases, with 9 bases between. The CDR3 has 13 residues. From germline, CDR1 is MDHEN and CDR2 SYDVKM.

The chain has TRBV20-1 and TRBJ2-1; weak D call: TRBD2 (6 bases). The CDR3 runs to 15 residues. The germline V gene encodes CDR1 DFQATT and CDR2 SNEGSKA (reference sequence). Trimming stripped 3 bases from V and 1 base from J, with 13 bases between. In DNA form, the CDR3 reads TGCAGTGCTAGTAGAGAGGGGAGGTCCTACAATGAGCAGTTCTTC. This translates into CSASREGRSYNEQFF.